A single sample gave rise to the 13 T cell receptor beta chains below, sequenced in a study of Tregs in tolerant kidney transplant recipients (dated 2019 in TCRdb). Libraries came from the immunoSEQ multiplex PCR assay. Drawn from immuneACCESS, this table holds only the in-frame rearrangements with V and J called that TCRdb kept. Clones are partly lost; checked studies trace under half to an unresolved V gene and leave the rest unexplained. For this sample the table gives about 110,000 clones, of which around 90% were detected only once. The ten largest clones represent approximately 0.35% of the sample. The time point label on this specimen signifies: blood sample drawn before combined kidney and bone marrow transplant. The material sequenced was CD4+ T cells from blood, taken before the transplant. All receptors derive from a human donor who received a combined kidney and bone marrow transplant.

The chain combines TRBV12-5 with TRBJ2-1, with 10 bases aligning to TRBD2. Germline values: CDR1 LGHNT, CDR2 FRNRAP. This CDR3 comprises 20 residues. V lost 5 bases to trimming and J lost 0 bases; unmatched junction nucleotides: 16. CDR3 residues: CASGAIPSTSGSSSYNEQFF. The CDR3 DNA reads as TGTGCTAGTGGTGCGATTCCTTCGACTAGCGGGTCTAGCTCCTACAATGAGCAGTTCTTC.

The gene calls are TRBV9 and TRBJ1-2, with 9 bases matching TRBD1. J lost 3 bases, V lost 3 bases, and 9 bases had no gene match. The length of the CDR3 is 16 residues. Germline loops: CDR1 SGDLS, CDR2 YYNGEE. The CDR3 bases are TGTGCCAGCAGCGAATCCGGGACAGGGATTGACTATGGCTACACCTTC. Translating gives CASSESGTGIDYGYTF.

This rearrangement joins TRBV18 to TRBJ1-2; 7 bases map to TRBD1. CDR1 and CDR2 from the germline V gene are KGHSH and LQKENI. V shed 3 bases and J 7 bases; nucleotides not matched to a gene: 5. CDR3 length equals 13 residues. CDR3 DNA sequence: TGTGCCAGCTCACCGACAGGGACGAGTGGCTACACCTTC. Amino acids: CASSPTGTSGYTF.

The J gene is TRBJ1-1, the V gene TRBV5-1; the D gene is possibly TRBD1 (6 bases). This CDR3 has 18 amino acids. V was cut by 4 bases and J by 0 bases, with 22 bases left in between. Germline V gene sequence: CDR1 SGHRS, CDR2 YFSETQ. In nucleotides, the CDR3 is TGCGCCAGCAGCCAACAAGCGCTACAGGGCCCGATGAACACTGAAGCTTTCTTT. Its translation is CASSQQALQGPMNTEAFF. Drawing the rest from reference TRBV5-1 and TRBJ1-1, the complete variable domain is KAGVTQTPRYLIKTRGQQVTLSCSPISGHRSVSWYQQTPGQGLQFLFEYFSETQRNKGNFPGRFSGRQFSNSRSEMNVSTLELGDSALYLCASSQQALQGPMNTEAFFGQGTRLTVV.

The chain carries TRBV7-6 and TRBJ2-5, with TRBD1 as a possible D gene (6 bases). This CDR3 contains 15 residues. Looked up from germline, CDR1 is SGHVS and CDR2 is FNYEAQ. Trimming pared 5 bases from V and 5 bases from J, leaving 18 bases between. The CDR3 DNA reads as TGTGCCAGCAGCGCCCGGACAGAGGGGCCGGAGACCCAGTACTTC. Protein sequence: CASSARTEGPETQYF.

This sequence joins TRBV6-1 and TRBJ2-5; D is unresolved. Deletions cut 11 bases from V and 2 bases from J, with 12 bases between. CDR1 is MNHNS, CDR2 SASEGT, per germline. CDR3 length equals 12 residues. CDR3: CAATPNQETQYF. The CDR3 bases are TGTGCCGCGACACCGAATCAAGAGACCCAGTACTTC.

This chain uses TRBV18 with TRBJ2-5; 7 bases line up with TRBD2. J lost 3 bases, V lost 3 bases, and 4 bases had no gene match. From germline, CDR1 is KGHSH and CDR2 LQKENI. CDR3 length: 14 amino acids. As DNA, the CDR3 is TGTGCCAGCTCACCTCGGACTAGAGAAGAGACCCAGTACTTC. This sequence encodes CASSPRTREETQYF.

This sequence joins TRBV18 and TRBJ1-1, with D maybe TRBD1 (5 bases). Trimming shortened V by 8 bases and J by 3 bases, and 7 bases separated the two germline ends. Germline assignment: CDR1 KGHSH and CDR2 LQKENI. This CDR3 region has 11 residues. This chain's CDR3 is CASGAYTEAFF. DNA of the CDR3: TGTGCCAGCGGGGCGTACACTGAAGCTTTCTTT.

V and J are TRBV5-1 and TRBJ2-3; TRBD2 might be the D (6 bases). Trimming stripped 6 bases from V and 0 bases from J, with 14 bases between. The germline gives CDR1 SGHRS, CDR2 YFSETQ. There are 15 residues in the CDR3. The CDR3 region is CASIRDGGSTDTQYF. The CDR3 bases are TGCGCCAGCATCCGGGACGGGGGTAGCACAGATACGCAGTATTTT.

V is TRBV10-3 and J is TRBJ2-1, with 9 bases lining up with TRBD1. Germline V gives CDR1 ENHRY, CDR2 SYGVKD. V gave up 0 bases and J gave up 8 bases; unmatched junction bases: 23. The CDR3 loop spans 21 amino acids. The CDR3 coding sequence is TGTGCCATCAGTGAGTCCAGTAAACTAGTTCTGGACAGGGGTAGCACGCATGAGCAGTTCTTC. Its protein is CAISESSKLVLDRGSTHEQFF.

This clone was seen only once. The CDR3 region has the DNA TGTGCCAGCAGCGAAGGGACAGGTTATAGCAATCAGCCCCAGCATTTT. Protein: CASSEGTGYSNQPQHF. J is TRBJ1-5 and V is TRBV5-8, with 8 bases that match TRBD1. The V segment lost 4 bases and the J segment 0 bases; nucleotides outside the gene matches: 6. Looked up from germline, CDR1 is SGHTS and CDR2 is YDEGEE. This CDR3 has 16 residues.

This chain connects TRBV28 to TRBJ1-1; D is unclear. Germline V gene sequence: CDR1 MDHEN, CDR2 SYDVKM. This CDR3 region has 12 residues. The V gene lost 5 bases and the J gene lost 2 bases, with 6 bases spanning the gap. The CDR3 nucleotides are TGTGCCAGCAGTCTTCTTAACACTGAAGCTTTCTTT. Translation: CASSLLNTEAFF.

The DNA for the CDR3 is TGTGCCTGGAGTGGTGGGAGGGGCAATGAGCAGTTCTTC. It encodes CAWSGGRGNEQFF. The chain carries TRBV30 and TRBJ2-1; 7 bases fit TRBD2. This CDR3 is built from 13 residues. The V gene end was trimmed by 1 base and the J gene end by 6 bases; junction bases not matched to a gene: 3. Germline-derived CDR1 and CDR2 are GTSNPN and SVGIG (reference sequence).